This TCR beta chain was sequenced in a study of lymphopenia after photon versus proton radiotherapy (dated by TCRdb to about 2019). With regard to the full study: In patients with gastrointestinal tumors who developed high-grade lymphopenia, the study compared the immunological effects of photon radiation therapy with those of proton radiation therapy. The cohort included 15 to 20 patients with gastrointestinal tumors who developed lymphopenia after receiving either photon or proton therapy. The study was designed to characterize how the impact on the immune system differs between the two radiation modalities.

Regarding this clone: Its recognized antigen is unknown. The sample holds no much larger clone one base away, and base qualities are not on file.

Between the V and J ends, shortened by 3 bases and 8 bases respectively, the junction contains 28 bases. Per the germline V gene (reference sequence), LNHDA is the CDR1 and SQIVND is the CDR2. Counted from cysteine to phenylalanine, this CDR3 has 18 amino acids. The only DNA kept is the CDR3, 54 bases in frame from the first base. The protocol used for the library was the immunoSEQ multiplex PCR assay. T cell repertoires were profiled by deep sequencing of rearranged TCR beta loci, alongside multiparametric flow cytometry. This immuneACCESS table, as held by TCRdb, lists in-frame sequences with V and J called but not all clones. Of the missing ones, under half trace to an unresolved V gene in checked studies; the others have no known cause. Across this sample there are around 63,000 clones, with around 87% seen only once. Approximately 10% of the sample is held by the ten biggest clonotypes. On the study overall, not on this receptor specifically: Across the cohort, an inverse correlation was found between a larger post-nadir drop in TCR diversity and overall survival time among patients who died. During treatment, patients who received photon therapy lost naive T cells and TCR diversity and gained effector/memory populations, whereas patients who received proton therapy remained relatively stable. After the lymphocyte count nadir, oligoclonal expansion, especially of CD8+ Temra cells, was observed in photon-treated repertoires, and the drop in diversity was driven by this expansion. The survival association was assessed only in patients who died, and the authors presented better survival with proton therapy as a possibility rather than a demonstrated result.

Rearrangement joined TRBV19 to TRBJ1-2; a confident D gene designation cannot be given. Sequenced material: peripheral blood, taken from a patient treated with proton-based radiotherapy. This sequence originates from an elderly man with esophageal cancer. The encoded CDR3 is CASSILFQKASSPPGYTF. The sequence in DNA is TGTGCCAGTAGTATTCTTTTTCAGAAAGCCTCCTCCCCCCCCGGCTACACCTTC.